This T cell receptor (beta chain) was sequenced during a study of cytomegalovirus exposure and HLA in healthy donors. The PCR was carried out with 60 Vbeta primers and 13 Jbeta primers. Here immunoSEQ multiplex PCR was the method, and the copy in TCRdb shows in-frame clones only, minus some. The sample has more than 95,000 clones, around three quarters seen once. Germline CDR1 and CDR2: SGHRS and YFSETQ. J gave up 3 bases and V 2 bases, and 8 bases lay outside the gene matches. The CDR3 contains 16 residues. What was sequenced was PBMCs. The chain uses TRBV5-1 and TRBJ2-1; 7 nucleotides agree with TRBD1. The source of this sequence is a man in his fifties in good health and CMV-seropositive. In nucleotides, the CDR3 is TGCGCCAGCAGCTTCCCGACAGGGCTAGACTACAATGAGCAGTTCTTC. Its translation: CASSFPTGLDYNEQFF.